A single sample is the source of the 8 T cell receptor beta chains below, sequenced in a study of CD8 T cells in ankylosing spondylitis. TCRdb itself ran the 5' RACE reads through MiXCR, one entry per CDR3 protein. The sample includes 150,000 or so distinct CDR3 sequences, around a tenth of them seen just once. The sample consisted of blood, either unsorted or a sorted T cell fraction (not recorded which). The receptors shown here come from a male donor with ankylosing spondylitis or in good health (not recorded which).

The CDR3 loop reads CASSEKLARVTEQYF. For the CDR3, the DNA is TGTGCCAGCAGTGAGAAACTAGCGAGAGTCACCGAGCAGTACTTC. This chain joins TRBV25-1 and TRBJ2-7; TRBD2 matches at 7 bases. Germline V gene data show CDR1 as MGHDK and CDR2 as SYGVNS. V lost 3 bases, J lost 6 bases, and 11 bases stayed unmatched. This CDR3 region has 15 residues.

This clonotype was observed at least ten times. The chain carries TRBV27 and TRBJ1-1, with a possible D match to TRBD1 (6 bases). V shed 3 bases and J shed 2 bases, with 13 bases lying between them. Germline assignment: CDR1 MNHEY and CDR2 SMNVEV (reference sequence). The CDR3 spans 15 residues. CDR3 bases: TGTGCCAGCAGTTTCCTCCCAGGGGCAAACACTGAAGCTTTCTTT. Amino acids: CASSFLPGANTEAFF.

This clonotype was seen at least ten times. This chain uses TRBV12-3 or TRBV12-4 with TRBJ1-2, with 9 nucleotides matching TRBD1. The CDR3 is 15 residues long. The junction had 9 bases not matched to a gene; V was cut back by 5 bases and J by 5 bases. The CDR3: CASSPTAGTGYGYTF. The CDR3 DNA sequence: TGTGCCAGCAGTCCAACCGCCGGGACAGGGTATGGCTACACCTTC.

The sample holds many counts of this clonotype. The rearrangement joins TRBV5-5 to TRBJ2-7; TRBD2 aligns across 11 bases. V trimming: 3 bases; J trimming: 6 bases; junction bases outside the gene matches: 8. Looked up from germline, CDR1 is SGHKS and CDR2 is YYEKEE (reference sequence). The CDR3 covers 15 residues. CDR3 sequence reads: CASSSLAGGKVEQYF. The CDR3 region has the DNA TGTGCCAGCAGCTCCCTAGCGGGGGGTAAAGTCGAGCAGTACTTC.

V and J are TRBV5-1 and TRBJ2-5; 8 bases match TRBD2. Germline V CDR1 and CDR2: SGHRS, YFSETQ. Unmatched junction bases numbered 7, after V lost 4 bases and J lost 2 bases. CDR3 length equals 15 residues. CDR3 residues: CASSVQLAAQETQYF. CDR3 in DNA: TGCGCCAGCAGCGTGCAACTAGCGGCACAAGAGACCCAGTACTTC.

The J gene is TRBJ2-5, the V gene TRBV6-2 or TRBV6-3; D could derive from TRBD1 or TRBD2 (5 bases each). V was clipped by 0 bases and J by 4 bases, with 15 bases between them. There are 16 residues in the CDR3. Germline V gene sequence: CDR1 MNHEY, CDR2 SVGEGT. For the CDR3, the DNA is TGTGCCAGCAGTTACTCTAGGGACGCGTTGACAGAGACCCAGTACTTC. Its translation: CASSYSRDALTETQYF.

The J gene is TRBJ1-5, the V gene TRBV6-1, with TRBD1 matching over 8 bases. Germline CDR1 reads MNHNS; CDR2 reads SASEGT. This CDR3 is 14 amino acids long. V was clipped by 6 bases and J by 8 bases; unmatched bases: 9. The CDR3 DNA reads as TGTGCCAGCAGCACCACAGGGGGATATGAGCCCCAGCATTTT. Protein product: CASSTTGGYEPQHF.

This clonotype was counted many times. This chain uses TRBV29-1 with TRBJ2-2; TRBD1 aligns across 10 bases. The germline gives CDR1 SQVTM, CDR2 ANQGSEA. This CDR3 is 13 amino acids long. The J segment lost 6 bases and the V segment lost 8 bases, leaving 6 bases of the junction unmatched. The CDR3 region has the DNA TGCAGCACGAGACAGGGGGCGTCCGGGGAGCTGTTTTTT. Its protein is CSTRQGASGELFF.